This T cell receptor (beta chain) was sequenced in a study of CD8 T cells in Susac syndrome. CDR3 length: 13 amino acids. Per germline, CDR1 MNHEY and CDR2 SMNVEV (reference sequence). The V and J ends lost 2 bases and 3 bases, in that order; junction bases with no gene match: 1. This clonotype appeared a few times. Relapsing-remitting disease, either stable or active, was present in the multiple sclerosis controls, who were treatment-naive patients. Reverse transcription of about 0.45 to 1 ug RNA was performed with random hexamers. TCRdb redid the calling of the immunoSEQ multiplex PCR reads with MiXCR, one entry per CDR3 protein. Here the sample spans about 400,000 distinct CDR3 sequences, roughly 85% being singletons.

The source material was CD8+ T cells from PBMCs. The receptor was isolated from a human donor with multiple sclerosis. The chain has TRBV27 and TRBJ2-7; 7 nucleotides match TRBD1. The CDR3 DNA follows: TGTGCCAGCAGTTTACGGACAGGCTACGAGCAGTACTTC. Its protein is CASSLRTGYEQYF.